The clone carrying this T cell receptor beta chain was observed a few times. These data belong to a study of blood T cell repertoires in COVID-19. Study as a whole: The cDNA or gDNA used as material had been derived from T cells, B-cell-depleted T cells, or PBMCs.

Profiled with immunoSEQ multiplex PCR; TCRdb holds only in-frame clones, not every one. The table lists over 120,000 clones, around 80% of them singletons. Trimming removed 6 bases from V and 0 bases from J; junction bases left unmatched: 11. Germline CDR1 reads SGHKS; CDR2 reads YYEKEE (reference sequence). The CDR3 extends over 16 amino acids. The V gene is TRBV5-5, the J gene TRBJ1-1; 7 bases map to TRBD1. The sequenced sample consisted of peripheral blood. The receptor was derived from a woman aged 80 or over with active or convalescent COVID-19. The CDR3 DNA is TGTGCCAGCACCAGAGTTACAGGGGCAATGAACACTGAAGCTTTCTTT. Its protein is CASTRVTGAMNTEAFF.